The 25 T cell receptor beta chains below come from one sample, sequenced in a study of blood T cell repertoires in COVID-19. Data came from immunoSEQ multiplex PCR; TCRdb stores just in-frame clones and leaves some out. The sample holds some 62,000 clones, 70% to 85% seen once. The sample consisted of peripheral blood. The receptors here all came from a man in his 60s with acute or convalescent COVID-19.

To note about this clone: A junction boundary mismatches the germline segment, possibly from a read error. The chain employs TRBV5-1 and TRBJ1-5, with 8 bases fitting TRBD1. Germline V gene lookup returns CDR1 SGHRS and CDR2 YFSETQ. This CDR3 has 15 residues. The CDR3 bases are TGCGCCAGCAGTCCCATGACAGGGGACAATCGGCCCCAGCATTTT. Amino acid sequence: CASSPMTGDNRPQHF.

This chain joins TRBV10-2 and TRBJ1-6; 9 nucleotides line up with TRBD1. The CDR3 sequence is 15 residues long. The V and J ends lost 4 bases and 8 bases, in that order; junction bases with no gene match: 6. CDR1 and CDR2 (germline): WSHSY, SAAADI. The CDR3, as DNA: TGCGCCAGCAGTGCTAGAGGGACAGGGTATTCACCCCTCCACTTT. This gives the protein CASSARGTGYSPLHF.

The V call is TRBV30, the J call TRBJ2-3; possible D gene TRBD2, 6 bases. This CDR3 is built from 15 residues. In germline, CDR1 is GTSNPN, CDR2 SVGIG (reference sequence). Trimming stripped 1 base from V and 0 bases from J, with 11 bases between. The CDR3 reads CAWSDVRDSTDTQYF. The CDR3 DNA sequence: TGTGCCTGGAGTGACGTGCGGGATAGCACAGATACGCAGTATTTT.

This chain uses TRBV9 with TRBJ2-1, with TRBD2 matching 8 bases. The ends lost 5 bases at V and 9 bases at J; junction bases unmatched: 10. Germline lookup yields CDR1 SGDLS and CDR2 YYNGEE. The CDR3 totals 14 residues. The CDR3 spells CASSVGLVVGEQFF. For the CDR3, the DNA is TGTGCCAGCAGTGTGGGACTAGTTGTTGGTGAGCAGTTCTTC.

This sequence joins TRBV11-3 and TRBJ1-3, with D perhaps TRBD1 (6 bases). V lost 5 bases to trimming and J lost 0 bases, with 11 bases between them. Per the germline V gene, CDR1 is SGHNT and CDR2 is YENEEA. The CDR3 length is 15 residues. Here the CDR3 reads CASSTTGLSGNTIYF. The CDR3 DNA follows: TGTGCCAGCAGCACGACAGGACTCTCTGGAAACACCATATATTTT. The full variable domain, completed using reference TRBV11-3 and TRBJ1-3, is EAGVVQSPRYKIIEKKQPVAFWCNPISGHNTLYWYLQNLGQGPELLIRYENEEAVDDSQLPKDRFSAERLKGVDSTLKIQPAELGDSAVYLCASSTTGLSGNTIYFGEGSWLTVV.

The chain's CDR3 is CASRQGAGTGELFF. DNA for the CDR3: TGTGCCAGCAGACAGGGGGCGGGTACCGGGGAGCTGTTTTTT. The chain couples TRBV7-9 to TRBJ2-2; TRBD1 aligns across 9 bases. The V segment lost 6 bases and the J segment 5 bases; nucleotides outside the gene matches: 4. This CDR3 contains 14 residues. Germline CDR1 is SEHNR and CDR2 is FQNEAQ (reference sequence).

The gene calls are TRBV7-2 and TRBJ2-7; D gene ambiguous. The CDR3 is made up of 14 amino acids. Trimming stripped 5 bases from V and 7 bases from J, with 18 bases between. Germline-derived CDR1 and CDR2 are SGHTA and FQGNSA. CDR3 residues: CASSPGKERVEQYF. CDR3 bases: TGTGCCAGCAGCCCCGGAAAAGAGCGAGTGGAGCAGTACTTC.

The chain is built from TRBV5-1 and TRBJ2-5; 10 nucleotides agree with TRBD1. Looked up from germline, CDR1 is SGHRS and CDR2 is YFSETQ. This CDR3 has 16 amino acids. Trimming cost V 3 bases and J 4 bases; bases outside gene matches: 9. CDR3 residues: CASSSPTRDRGETQYF. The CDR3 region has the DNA TGCGCCAGCAGCTCACCGACCCGGGACAGGGGAGAGACCCAGTACTTC.

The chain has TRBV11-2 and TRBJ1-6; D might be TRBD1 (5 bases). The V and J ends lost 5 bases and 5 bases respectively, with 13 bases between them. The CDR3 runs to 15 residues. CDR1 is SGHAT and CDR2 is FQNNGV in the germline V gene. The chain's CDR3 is CASSNQGFDNSPLHF. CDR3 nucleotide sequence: TGTGCCAGCAGCAATCAGGGATTTGATAATTCACCCCTCCACTTT.

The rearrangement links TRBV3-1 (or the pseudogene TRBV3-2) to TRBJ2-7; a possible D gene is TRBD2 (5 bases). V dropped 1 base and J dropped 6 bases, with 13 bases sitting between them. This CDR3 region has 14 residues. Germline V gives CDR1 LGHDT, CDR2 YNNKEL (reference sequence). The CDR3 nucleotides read TGTGCCAGCAGCCAAGGTAGAGGGAGCGGCGAGCAGTACTTC. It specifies CASSQGRGSGEQYF.

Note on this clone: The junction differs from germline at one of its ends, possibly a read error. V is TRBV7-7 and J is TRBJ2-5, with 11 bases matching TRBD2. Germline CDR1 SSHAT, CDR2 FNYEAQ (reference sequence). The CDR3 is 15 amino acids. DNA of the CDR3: TGTGCTAGCAGTCAGGGACTAGCGGTCCAAGAGACCCAGTACTTC. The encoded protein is CASSQGLAVQETQYF.

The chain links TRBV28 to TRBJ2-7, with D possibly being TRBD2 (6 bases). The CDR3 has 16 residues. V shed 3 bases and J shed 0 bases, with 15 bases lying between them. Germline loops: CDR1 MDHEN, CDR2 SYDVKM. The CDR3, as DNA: TGTGCCAGCAGTTTGGTAGGGGACTCGAGCTCCTACGAGCAGTACTTC. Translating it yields CASSLVGDSSSYEQYF.

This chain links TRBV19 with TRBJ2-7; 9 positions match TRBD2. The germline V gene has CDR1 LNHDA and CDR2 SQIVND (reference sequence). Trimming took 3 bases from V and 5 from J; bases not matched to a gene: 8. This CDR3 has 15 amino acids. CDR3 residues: CASSIAWREGHEQYF. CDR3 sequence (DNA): TGTGCCAGTAGTATTGCTTGGCGGGAGGGCCACGAGCAGTACTTC.

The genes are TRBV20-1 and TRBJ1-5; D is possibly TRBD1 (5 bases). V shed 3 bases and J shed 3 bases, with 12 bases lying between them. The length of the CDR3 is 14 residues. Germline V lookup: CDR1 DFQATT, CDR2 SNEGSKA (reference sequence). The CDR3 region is CSASEGRINQPQHF. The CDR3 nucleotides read TGCAGTGCTAGTGAGGGGAGGATCAATCAGCCCCAGCATTTT.

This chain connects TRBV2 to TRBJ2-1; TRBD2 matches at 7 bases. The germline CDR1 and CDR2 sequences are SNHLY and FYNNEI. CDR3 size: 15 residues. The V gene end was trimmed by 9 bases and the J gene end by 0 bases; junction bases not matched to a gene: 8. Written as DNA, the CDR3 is TGTGCCAGGGGGCTAGCGGCCCCCTCCTACAATGAGCAGTTCTTC. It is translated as CARGLAAPSYNEQFF.

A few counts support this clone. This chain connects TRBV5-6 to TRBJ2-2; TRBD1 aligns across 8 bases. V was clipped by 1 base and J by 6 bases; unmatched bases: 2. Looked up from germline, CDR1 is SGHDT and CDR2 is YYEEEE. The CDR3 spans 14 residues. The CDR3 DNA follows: TGTGCCAGCAGCTTGTCAGGGGGCGCCGGGGAGCTGTTTTTT. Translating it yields CASSLSGGAGELFF.

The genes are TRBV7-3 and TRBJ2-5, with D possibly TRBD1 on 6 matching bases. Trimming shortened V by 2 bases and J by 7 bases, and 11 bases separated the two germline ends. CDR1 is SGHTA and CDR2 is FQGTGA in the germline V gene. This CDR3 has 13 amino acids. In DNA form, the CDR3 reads TGTGCCAGCAGCTTATACAGGGCCTCGACCCAGTACTTC. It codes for CASSLYRASTQYF.

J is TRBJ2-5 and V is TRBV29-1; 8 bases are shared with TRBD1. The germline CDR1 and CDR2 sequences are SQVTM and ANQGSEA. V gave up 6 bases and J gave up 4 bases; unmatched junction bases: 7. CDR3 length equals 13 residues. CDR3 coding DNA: TGCAGCGTAGCAGGGGGCTGGGGAGAGACCCAGTACTTC. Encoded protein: CSVAGGWGETQYF.

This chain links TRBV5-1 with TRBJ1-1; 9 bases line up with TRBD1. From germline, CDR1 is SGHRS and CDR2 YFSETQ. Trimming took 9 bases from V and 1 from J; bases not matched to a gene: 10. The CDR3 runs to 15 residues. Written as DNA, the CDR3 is TGCGCCACTAACACAGGGGGCACCTCGAACACTGAAGCTTTCTTT. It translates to CATNTGGTSNTEAFF.

For the CDR3, the DNA is TGTGCCTGGAGGGTCAATAGAAACACTGAAGCTTTCTTT. Protein product: CAWRVNRNTEAFF. V is TRBV30 and J is TRBJ1-1; D not certain. V lost 3 bases, J lost 2 bases, and 10 bases lay in between. The CDR3 length is 13 residues. The germline CDR1 and CDR2 sequences are GTSNPN and SVGIG (reference sequence).

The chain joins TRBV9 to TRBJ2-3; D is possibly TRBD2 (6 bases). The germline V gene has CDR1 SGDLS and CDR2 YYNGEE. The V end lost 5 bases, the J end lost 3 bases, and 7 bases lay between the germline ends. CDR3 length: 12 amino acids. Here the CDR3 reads CASRGGTDTQYF. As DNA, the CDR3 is TGTGCCAGCAGGGGGGGAACAGATACGCAGTATTTT. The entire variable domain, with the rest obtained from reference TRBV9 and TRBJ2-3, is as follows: DSGVTQTPKHLITATGQRVTLRCSPRSGDLSVYWYQQSLDQGLQFLIQYYNGEERAKGNILERFSAQQFPDLHSELNLSSLELGDSALYFCASRGGTDTQYFGPGTRLTVL.

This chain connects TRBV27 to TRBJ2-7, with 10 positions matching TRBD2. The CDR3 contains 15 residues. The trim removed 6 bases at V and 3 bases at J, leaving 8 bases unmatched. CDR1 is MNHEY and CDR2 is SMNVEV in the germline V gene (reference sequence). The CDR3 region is CASSLLAGELYEQYF. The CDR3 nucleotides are TGTGCCAGCAGCCTTCTAGCGGGGGAACTCTACGAGCAGTACTTC.

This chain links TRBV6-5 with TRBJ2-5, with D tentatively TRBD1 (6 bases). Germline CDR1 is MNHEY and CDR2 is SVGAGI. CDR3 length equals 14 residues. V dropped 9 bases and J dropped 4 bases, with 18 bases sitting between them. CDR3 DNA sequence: TGTGCCAGTTGGGGCGCAGGGGCTGGAGAGACCCAGTACTTC. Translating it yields CASWGAGAGETQYF.

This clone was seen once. CDR3 DNA sequence: TGTGCCATCAGCCCGGGACAGGGCCGGGGTGGCTACACCTTC. The encoded protein is CAISPGQGRGGYTF. V usage is TRBV10-3 and J usage is TRBJ1-2, with 9 bases that match TRBD1. The V gene end was trimmed by 6 bases and the J gene end by 7 bases; junction bases not matched to a gene: 9. Germline V CDR1 and CDR2: ENHRY, SYGVKD. This CDR3 is 14 amino acids long.

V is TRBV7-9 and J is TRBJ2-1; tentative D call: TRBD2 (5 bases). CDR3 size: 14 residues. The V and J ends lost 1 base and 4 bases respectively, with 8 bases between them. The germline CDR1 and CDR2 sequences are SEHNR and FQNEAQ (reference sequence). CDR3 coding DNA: TGTGCCAGCAGCTTAGTCACGGGATACAATGAGCAGTTCTTC. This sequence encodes CASSLVTGYNEQFF.